This TCR beta chain was sequenced for a study of control samples from healthy donors and cancer patients. CDR3 size: 13 residues. The germline V and J ends were trimmed by 6 bases and 8 bases, with 14 bases remaining between them. The germline V gene encodes CDR1 KGHSH and CDR2 LQKENI. Only in-frame clones appear in the TCRdb table, and some are missing; sequencing was by immunoSEQ multiplex PCR. The sample holds 100,000 to 150,000 clones; roughly 90% are singletons and the top ten take roughly 2.5%. Sequencing used blood. The sequence was collected from a middle-aged man in good health. This chain links TRBV18 with TRBJ1-5; D gene uncertain. The CDR3 DNA reads TGTGCCAGCTCCCGACGGAGCGGGGAGCCCCAGCATTTT. It codes for CASSRRSGEPQHF.